Each of the 6 T cell receptor beta chains below was sequenced from the same sample in a study of blood T cell repertoires in COVID-19. Clones were read by immunoSEQ multiplex PCR, and TCRdb kept only the in-frame ones, dropping some. The repertoire consists of just over 650,000 clones, with around 90% occurring once and the leading ten covering approximately 0.3%. Sequences were obtained from peripheral blood. All receptors derive from a woman under 30 with acute or convalescent COVID-19.

CDR3 sequence: CASSSRDEQYF. The CDR3 DNA follows: TGTGCCAGCAGTTCCCGGGACGAGCAGTACTTC. V gene TRBV27 combines with J gene TRBJ2-7; no reliable D call. This CDR3 contains 11 residues. Germline CDR1 reads MNHEY; CDR2 reads SMNVEV (reference sequence). V was pared by 4 bases and J by 5 bases, with 6 bases between.

This clone was observed once. The chain uses TRBV4-1 and TRBJ1-3, with TRBD1 matching over 11 bases. Looked up from germline, CDR1 is MGHRA and CDR2 is YSYEKL. V trimming: 5 bases; J trimming: 7 bases; junction bases outside the gene matches: 10. The CDR3 is made up of 16 amino acids. The chain's CDR3 is CASSFGQGAGWNTIYF. The CDR3, as DNA: TGCGCCAGCAGCTTCGGACAGGGGGCAGGGTGGAACACCATATATTTT.

This rearrangement joins TRBV2 to TRBJ2-7; 7 nucleotides line up with TRBD1. Germline CDR1 and CDR2: SNHLY and FYNNEI. There are 12 residues in the CDR3. With V trimmed by 6 bases and J by 3 bases, 2 bases remained unmatched. The CDR3 loop is CASRAGGYEQYF. For the CDR3, the DNA is TGTGCCAGCAGGGCAGGGGGCTACGAGCAGTACTTC.

The chain employs TRBV30 and TRBJ1-4, with no clear D. This CDR3 contains 11 residues. Trimming took off 2 bases at V and 8 bases at J, with 6 bases between the two ends. CDR1 GTSNPN and CDR2 SVGIG come from the germline V gene (reference sequence). CDR3 nucleotides: TGTGCCTGGAGTCGGGTCGAAAAACTGTTTTTT. Protein product: CAWSRVEKLFF.

V and J are TRBV30 and TRBJ1-2; a possible D gene is TRBD1 (5 bases). The CDR3 is 12 residues long. Trimming left V 5 bases short and J 6 bases short, with 13 bases between. Germline V gene sequence: CDR1 GTSNPN, CDR2 SVGIG (reference sequence). As DNA, the CDR3 is TGTGCCTGGGGAGGGGCAGGTGATGGCTACACCTTC. Translating it yields CAWGGAGDGYTF.

The chain links TRBV7-2 to TRBJ2-7, with 8 bases that match TRBD2. The CDR3 contains 15 residues. Germline trimming cut 5 bases from V and 9 bases from J; bases unmatched to any gene: 15. Germline lookup yields CDR1 SGHTA and CDR2 FQGNSA. CDR3 amino acids: CASSPELAGRAVQYF. The DNA of the CDR3 is TGTGCCAGCAGCCCGGAGTTAGCGGGGCGAGCGGTGCAGTACTTC.